Shown below are 15 T cell receptor beta chains from a single sample sequenced in a study of cytomegalovirus exposure and HLA in healthy donors. Primers for the PCR totalled 60 Vbeta and 13 Jbeta. Only in-frame clones appear in the TCRdb table, and some are missing; sequencing was by immunoSEQ multiplex PCR. The sample shows fewer than 200,000 clones, roughly 80% of them seen only once. Sequenced material: PBMCs. The receptors come from a man aged 35-49 years in good health and CMV-seropositive.

This clone has only a few counts. The rearrangement uses TRBV5-1 and TRBJ2-4, with D possibly TRBD1 on 5 matching bases. The CDR3 is 13 amino acids. Germline V lookup: CDR1 SGHRS, CDR2 YFSETQ. V shed 6 bases and J shed 1 base, with 8 bases lying between them. The CDR3 spells CASKGNAKNIQYF. The CDR3 coding sequence is TGCGCCAGCAAGGGGAACGCCAAAAACATTCAGTACTTC. Full variable domain (outside the CDR3, taken from reference TRBV5-1 and TRBJ2-4): KAGVTQTPRYLIKTRGQQVTLSCSPISGHRSVSWYQQTPGQGLQFLFEYFSETQRNKGNFPGRFSGRQFSNSRSEMNVSTLELGDSALYLCASKGNAKNIQYFGAGTRLSVL.

The rearrangement uses TRBV7-2 and TRBJ2-7; a weak D match, TRBD1 (5 bases). Germline CDR1 and CDR2: SGHTA and FQGNSA. CDR3 size: 13 residues. Between the trimmed V and J ends, which lost 1 base and 3 bases, there was a span of 7 bases. The CDR3 DNA sequence: TGTGCCAGCAGCTTAGGGACACTCTACGAGCAGTACTTC. As protein: CASSLGTLYEQYF. Using reference TRBV7-2 and TRBJ2-7 for the parts outside the CDR3, the full variable domain is GAGVSQSPSNKVTEKGKDVELRCDPISGHTALYWYRQSLGQGLEFLIYFQGNSAPDKSGLPSDRFSAERTGGSVSTLTIQRTQQEDSAVYLCASSLGTLYEQYFGPGTRLTVT.

This clone was seen once. This chain uses TRBV2 with TRBJ1-5; tentatively, D is TRBD1 (5 bases). In germline, CDR1 is SNHLY, CDR2 FYNNEI. The CDR3 runs 15 residues. V was pared by 1 base and J by 4 bases, with 11 bases between. The CDR3 DNA reads as TGTGCCAGCAGTGAAGGCGGGGGAAATAATCAGCCCCAGCATTTT. Protein: CASSEGGGNNQPQHF.

The rearrangement uses TRBV6-5 and TRBJ2-7; TRBD1 matches 7 bases. This CDR3 region has 14 residues. V dropped 8 bases and J dropped 4; count of bases not matched to a gene: 11. From germline, CDR1 is MNHEY and CDR2 SVGAGI. The CDR3 is CASGLGGSGYEQYF. The DNA of the CDR3 is TGTGCCAGCGGATTAGGGGGCAGTGGTTACGAGCAGTACTTC.

The gene calls are TRBV7-9 and TRBJ2-5, with TRBD2 identical over 8 bases. CDR1 SEHNR and CDR2 FQNEAQ come from the germline V gene (reference sequence). The V segment lost 1 base and the J segment 5 bases; nucleotides outside the gene matches: 6. The CDR3 loop spans 15 amino acids. The CDR3 DNA reads as TGTGCCAGCAGCTTAGTGGCGGGAGGTTTGGAGACCCAGTACTTC. Its protein is CASSLVAGGLETQYF.

The rearrangement joins TRBV6-8 to TRBJ2-2; D remains ambiguous. The CDR3 extends over 13 amino acids. Germline V gives CDR1 MNHGY, CDR2 SAAAGT. The V end lost 9 bases, the J end lost 6 bases, and 14 bases lay between the germline ends. Written as DNA, the CDR3 is TGTGCCAGGCCACCGTGGCAACCCGGGGAGCTGTTTTTT. Translated: CARPPWQPGELFF.

The chain has TRBV5-1 and TRBJ1-2; 9 positions agree with TRBD1. The CDR3 consists of 15 residues. J gave up 4 bases and V 4 bases, and 8 bases lay outside the gene matches. Per germline, CDR1 SGHRS and CDR2 YFSETQ. CDR3 in amino acids: CASSTGTGLSYGYTF. As DNA, the CDR3 is TGCGCCAGCAGCACCGGGACAGGGTTATCCTATGGCTACACCTTC.

As regards this clone: Other nucleotide sequences in the sample specify the same CDR3. The chain has TRBV29-1 and TRBJ1-2; D not resolved. The CDR3 runs to 13 residues. Looked up from germline, CDR1 is SQVTM and CDR2 is ANQGSEA. V was shortened by 4 bases and J by 0 bases, with 9 bases between the two germline ends. CDR3 region: CSVGRSANYGYTF. The CDR3 DNA is TGCAGCGTTGGGAGGAGTGCTAACTATGGCTACACCTTC.

This clone has a handful of counts. The chain is built from TRBV7-9 and TRBJ2-3; TRBD1 matches 11 bases. The CDR3 contains 18 residues. Germline trimming cut 5 bases from V and 0 bases from J; bases unmatched to any gene: 10. CDR1 and CDR2 (germline): SEHNR, FQNEAQ (reference sequence). The CDR3 spells CASSRKWTGGESTDTQYF. The CDR3 DNA follows: TGTGCCAGCAGCCGAAAGTGGACAGGGGGCGAGAGCACAGATACGCAGTATTTT. The variable domain in full, with the rest retrieved from reference TRBV7-9 and TRBJ2-3, is DTGVSQNPRHKITKRGQNVTFRCDPISEHNRLYWYRQTLGQGPEFLTYFQNEAQLEKSRLLSDRFSAERPKGSFSTLEIQRTEQGDSAMYLCASSRKWTGGESTDTQYFGPGTRLTVL.

The chain links TRBV9 to TRBJ1-3; the match to TRBD1 covers 8 bases. Germline V gene sequence: CDR1 SGDLS, CDR2 YYNGEE. This CDR3 comprises 14 residues. V trimming: 4 bases; J trimming: 4 bases; junction bases outside the gene matches: 4. Written as DNA, the CDR3 is TGTGCCAGCAGCCCCGGACAGGGAGGAAACACCATATATTTT. Protein sequence: CASSPGQGGNTIYF.

The chain is built from TRBV10-3 and TRBJ1-2; TRBD1 might be the D (5 bases). Germline lookup yields CDR1 ENHRY and CDR2 SYGVKD. The CDR3 spans 14 residues. Trimming took off 2 bases at V and 4 bases at J, with 11 bases between the two ends. The CDR3 protein is CAISEDDRTYGYTF. DNA for the CDR3: TGTGCCATCAGTGAGGACGACAGAACCTATGGCTACACCTTC.

This clone appeared once. The chain couples TRBV14 to TRBJ1-1; 9 bases are a match to TRBD1. Trimming removed 0 bases from V and 1 base from J; junction bases left unmatched: 6. The CDR3 consists of 17 residues. Germline assignment: CDR1 SGHDN and CDR2 FVKESK. The DNA of the CDR3 is TGTGCCAGCAGCCAAGATCGTTGGGGACAGGGGAACACTGAAGCTTTCTTT. Residues: CASSQDRWGQGNTEAFF.

This chain links TRBV10-2 with TRBJ2-1; TRBD2 agrees at 14 bases. This CDR3 contains 19 residues. In germline, CDR1 is WSHSY, CDR2 SAAADI. The V segment lost 2 bases and the J segment 0 bases; nucleotides outside the gene matches: 6. The CDR3 DNA reads TGCGCCAGCAGTGAGCCGGGACTAGCGGGGGCCCGCTCCTACAATGAGCAGTTCTTC. Residues: CASSEPGLAGARSYNEQFF.

The chain combines TRBV7-9 with TRBJ1-1; perhaps TRBD1 as D (6 bases). Trimming left V 6 bases short and J 2 bases short, with 10 bases between. Germline CDR1 and CDR2: SEHNR and FQNEAQ (reference sequence). This CDR3 is built from 13 residues. As DNA, the CDR3 is TGTGCCAGCAGGTTACAGGGTAACACTGAAGCTTTCTTT. Protein sequence: CASRLQGNTEAFF. Full variable domain (remainder filled in from reference TRBV7-9 and TRBJ1-1): DTGVSQNPRHKITKRGQNVTFRCDPISEHNRLYWYRQTLGQGPEFLTYFQNEAQLEKSRLLSDRFSAERPKGSFSTLEIQRTEQGDSAMYLCASRLQGNTEAFFGQGTRLTVV.

This chain uses TRBV2 with TRBJ2-5; D is unresolved. The DNA end is more similar to TRBJ2-7, so the J call may be wrong. The CDR3 is made up of 15 amino acids. Germline CDR1 SNHLY, CDR2 FYNNEI. CDR3 bases: TGTGCCAGCAGAGCTGAAGTCCGGAGCTCCTACGAGCAGTACTTC. Its translation: CASRAEVRSSYEQYF.